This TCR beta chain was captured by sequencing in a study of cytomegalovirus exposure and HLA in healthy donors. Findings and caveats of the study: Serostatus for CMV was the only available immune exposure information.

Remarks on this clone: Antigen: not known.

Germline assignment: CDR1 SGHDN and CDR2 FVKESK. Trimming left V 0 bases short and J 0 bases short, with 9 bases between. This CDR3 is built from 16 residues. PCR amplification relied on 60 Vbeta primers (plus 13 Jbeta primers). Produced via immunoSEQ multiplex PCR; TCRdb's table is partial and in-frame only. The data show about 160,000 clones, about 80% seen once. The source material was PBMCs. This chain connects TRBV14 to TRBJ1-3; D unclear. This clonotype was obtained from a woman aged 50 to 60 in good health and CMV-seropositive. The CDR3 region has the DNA TGTGCCAGCAGCCAAGAAACTCTACTCTCTGGAAACACCATATATTTT. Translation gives CASSQETLLSGNTIYF.